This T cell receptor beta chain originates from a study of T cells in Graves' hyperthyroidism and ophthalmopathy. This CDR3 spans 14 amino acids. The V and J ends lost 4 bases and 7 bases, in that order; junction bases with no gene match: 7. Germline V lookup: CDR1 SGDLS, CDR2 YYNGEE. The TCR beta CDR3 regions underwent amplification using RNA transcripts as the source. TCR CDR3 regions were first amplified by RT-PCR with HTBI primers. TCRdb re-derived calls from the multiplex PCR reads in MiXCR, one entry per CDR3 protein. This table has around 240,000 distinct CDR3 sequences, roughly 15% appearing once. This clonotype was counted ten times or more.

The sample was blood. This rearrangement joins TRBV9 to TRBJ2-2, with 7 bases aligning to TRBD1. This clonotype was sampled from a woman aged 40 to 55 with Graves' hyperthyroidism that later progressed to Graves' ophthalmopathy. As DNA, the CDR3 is TGTGCCAGCAGCCAAACAACAGGGGTCGGGGAGCTGTTTTTT. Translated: CASSQTTGVGELFF.